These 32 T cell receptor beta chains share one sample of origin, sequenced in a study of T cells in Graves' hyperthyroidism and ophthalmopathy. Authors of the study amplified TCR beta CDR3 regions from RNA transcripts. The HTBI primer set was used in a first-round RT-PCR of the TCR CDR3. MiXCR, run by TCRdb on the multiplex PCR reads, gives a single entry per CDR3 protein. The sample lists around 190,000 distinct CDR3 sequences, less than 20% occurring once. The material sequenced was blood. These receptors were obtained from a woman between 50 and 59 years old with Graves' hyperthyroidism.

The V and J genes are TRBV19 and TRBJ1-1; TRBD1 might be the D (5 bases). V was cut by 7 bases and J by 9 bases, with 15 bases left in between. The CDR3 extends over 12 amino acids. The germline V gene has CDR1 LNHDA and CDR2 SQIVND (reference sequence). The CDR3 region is CASKEQGDKAFF. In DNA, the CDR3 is TGTGCCAGTAAGGAGCAGGGAGATAAAGCTTTCTTT. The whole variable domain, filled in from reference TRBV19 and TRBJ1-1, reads DGGITQSPKYLFRKEGQNVTLSCEQNLNHDAMYWYRQDPGQGLRLIYYSQIVNDFQKGDIAEGYSVSREKKESFPLTVTSAQKNPTAFYLCASKEQGDKAFFGQGTRLTVV.

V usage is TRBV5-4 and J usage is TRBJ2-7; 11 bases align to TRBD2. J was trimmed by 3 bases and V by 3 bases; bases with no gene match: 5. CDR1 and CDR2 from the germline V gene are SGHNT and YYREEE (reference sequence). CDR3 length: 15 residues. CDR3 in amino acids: CASSSSSGRFYEQYF. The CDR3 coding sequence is TGTGCCAGCAGCTCTTCTAGCGGGAGGTTCTACGAGCAGTACTTC.

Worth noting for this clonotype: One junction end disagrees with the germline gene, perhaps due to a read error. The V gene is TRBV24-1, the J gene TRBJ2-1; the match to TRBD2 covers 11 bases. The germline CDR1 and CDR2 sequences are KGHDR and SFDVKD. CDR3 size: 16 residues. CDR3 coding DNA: TGTGCCACCAGTGGTTTGACTAGCGGGGCGAACAATGAGCAGTTCTTC. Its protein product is CATSGLTSGANNEQFF.

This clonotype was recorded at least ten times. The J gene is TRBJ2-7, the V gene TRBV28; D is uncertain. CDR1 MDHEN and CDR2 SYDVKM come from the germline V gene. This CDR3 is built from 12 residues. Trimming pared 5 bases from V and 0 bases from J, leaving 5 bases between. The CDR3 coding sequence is TGTGCCAGCAGTCCCTACTCCTACGAGCAGTACTTC. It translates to CASSPYSYEQYF.

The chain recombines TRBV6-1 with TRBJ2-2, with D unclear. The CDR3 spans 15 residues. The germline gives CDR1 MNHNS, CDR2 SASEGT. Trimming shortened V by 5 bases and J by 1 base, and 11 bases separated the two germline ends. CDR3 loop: CASSSTRQNTGELFF. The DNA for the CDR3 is TGTGCCAGCAGTTCTACCCGTCAGAACACCGGGGAGCTGTTTTTT.

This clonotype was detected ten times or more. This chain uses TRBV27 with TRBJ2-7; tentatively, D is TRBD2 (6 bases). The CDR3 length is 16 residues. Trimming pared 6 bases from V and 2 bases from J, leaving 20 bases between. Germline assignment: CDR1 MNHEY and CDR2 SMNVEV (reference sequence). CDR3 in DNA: TGTGCCAGCAGACGCGGAGTCCGGGAGACTCCCTACGAGCAGTACTTC. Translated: CASRRGVRETPYEQYF.

The CDR3 region is CASSLASGGALTYEQYF. CDR3 DNA sequence: TGTGCCAGCAGCTTAGCTAGCGGGGGGGCCTTGACCTACGAGCAGTACTTC. The chain employs TRBV7-2 and TRBJ2-7, with 11 bases fitting TRBD2. Trimming cost V 0 bases and J 2 bases; bases outside gene matches: 6. The germline gives CDR1 SGHTA, CDR2 FQGNSA. CDR3 length: 17 residues. The entire variable domain, with the rest obtained from reference TRBV7-2 and TRBJ2-7, is as follows: GAGVSQSPSNKVTEKGKDVELRCDPISGHTALYWYRQSLGQGLEFLIYFQGNSAPDKSGLPSDRFSAERTGGSVSTLTIQRTQQEDSAVYLCASSLASGGALTYEQYFGPGTRLTVT.

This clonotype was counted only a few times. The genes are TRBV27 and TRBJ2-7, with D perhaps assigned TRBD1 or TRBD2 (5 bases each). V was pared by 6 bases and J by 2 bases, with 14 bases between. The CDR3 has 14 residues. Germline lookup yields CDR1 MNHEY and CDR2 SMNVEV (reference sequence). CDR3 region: CASRTSGRPYEQYF. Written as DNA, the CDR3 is TGTGCCAGCAGAACTTCGGGACGACCCTACGAGCAGTACTTC.

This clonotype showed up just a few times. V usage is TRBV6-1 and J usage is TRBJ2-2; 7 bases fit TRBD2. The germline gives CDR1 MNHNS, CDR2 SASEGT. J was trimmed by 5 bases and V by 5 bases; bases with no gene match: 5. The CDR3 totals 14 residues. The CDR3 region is CASSWSGGTGELFF. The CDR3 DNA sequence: TGTGCCAGCAGTTGGTCGGGAGGAACCGGGGAGCTGTTTTTT.

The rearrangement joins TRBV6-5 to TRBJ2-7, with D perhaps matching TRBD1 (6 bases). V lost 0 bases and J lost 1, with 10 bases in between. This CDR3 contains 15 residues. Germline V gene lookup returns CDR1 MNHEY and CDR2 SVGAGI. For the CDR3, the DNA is TGTGCCAGCAGTTACTCTATTCAGGGGTCCTACGAGCAGTACTTC. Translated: CASSYSIQGSYEQYF.

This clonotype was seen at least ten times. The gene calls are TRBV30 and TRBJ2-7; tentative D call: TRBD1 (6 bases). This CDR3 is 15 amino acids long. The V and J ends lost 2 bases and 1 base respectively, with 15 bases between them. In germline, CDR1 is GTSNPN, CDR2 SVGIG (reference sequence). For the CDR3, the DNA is TGTGCCTGGAGTTCCGGGACACGGAGATCCTACGAGCAGTACTTC. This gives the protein CAWSSGTRRSYEQYF.

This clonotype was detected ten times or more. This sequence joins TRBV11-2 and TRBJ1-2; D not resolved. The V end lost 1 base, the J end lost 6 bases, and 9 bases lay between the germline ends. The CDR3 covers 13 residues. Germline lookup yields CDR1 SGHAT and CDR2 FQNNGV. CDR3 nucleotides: TGTGCCAGCAGCTTAGGAGGATGGGATGGCTACACCTTC. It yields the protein CASSLGGWDGYTF.

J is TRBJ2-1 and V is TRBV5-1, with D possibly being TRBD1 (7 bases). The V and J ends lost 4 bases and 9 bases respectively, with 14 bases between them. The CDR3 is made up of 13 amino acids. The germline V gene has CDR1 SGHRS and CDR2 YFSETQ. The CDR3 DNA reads TGCGCCAGCAGCCCGGAGGGGGCTGGTGAGCAGTTCTTC. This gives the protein CASSPEGAGEQFF. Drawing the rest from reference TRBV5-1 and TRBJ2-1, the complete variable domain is KAGVTQTPRYLIKTRGQQVTLSCSPISGHRSVSWYQQTPGQGLQFLFEYFSETQRNKGNFPGRFSGRQFSNSRSEMNVSTLELGDSALYLCASSPEGAGEQFFGPGTRLTVL.

The CDR3 region is CASSLEAWRSYNEQFF. DNA for the CDR3: TGTGCCAGCAGCTTAGAAGCTTGGAGGTCCTACAATGAGCAGTTCTTC. The chain carries TRBV11-2 and TRBJ2-1, with D perhaps matching TRBD2 (5 bases). Germline loops: CDR1 SGHAT, CDR2 FQNNGV. The CDR3 has 16 amino acids. V shed 0 bases and J shed 1 base, with 10 bases lying between them.

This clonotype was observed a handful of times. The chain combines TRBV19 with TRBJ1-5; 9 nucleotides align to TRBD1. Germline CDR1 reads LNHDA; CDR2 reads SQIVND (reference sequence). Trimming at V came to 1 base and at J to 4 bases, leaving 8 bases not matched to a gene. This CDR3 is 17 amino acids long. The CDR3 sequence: CASSIVTGGMMNQPQHF. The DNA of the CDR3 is TGTGCCAGTAGTATAGTTACAGGGGGCATGATGAATCAGCCCCAGCATTTT.

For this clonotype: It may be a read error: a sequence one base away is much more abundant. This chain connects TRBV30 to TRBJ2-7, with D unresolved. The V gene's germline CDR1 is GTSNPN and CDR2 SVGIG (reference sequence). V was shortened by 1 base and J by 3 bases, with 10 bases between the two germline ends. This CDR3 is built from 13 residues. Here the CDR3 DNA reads TGTGCCTGGAGTGCGGATAACCTCTACGAGCAGTACTTC. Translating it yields CAWSADNLYEQYF. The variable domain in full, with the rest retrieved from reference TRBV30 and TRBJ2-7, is SQTIHQWPATLVQPVGSPLSLECTVEGTSNPNLYWYRQAAGRGLQLLFYSVGIGQISSEVPQNLSASRPQDRQFILSSKKLLLSDSGFYLCAWSADNLYEQYFGPGTRLTVT.

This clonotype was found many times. This chain's CDR3 is CSAREDVYTEAFF. CDR3 in DNA: TGCAGTGCTAGAGAGGACGTCTACACTGAAGCTTTCTTT. The chain combines TRBV20-1 with TRBJ1-1, with D unclear. CDR1 DFQATT and CDR2 SNEGSKA come from the germline V gene (reference sequence). The CDR3 is 13 residues long. With 0 bases removed from V and 3 bases from J, the gap between germline ends came to 8 bases.

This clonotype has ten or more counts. CDR3: CASSIWGMNTEAFF. The CDR3 nucleotides read TGTGCCAGTAGTATATGGGGCATGAACACTGAAGCTTTCTTT. The chain employs TRBV19 and TRBJ1-1; D is perhaps TRBD1 (5 bases). This CDR3 region has 14 residues. Germline V gives CDR1 LNHDA, CDR2 SQIVND (reference sequence). Trimming removed 2 bases at V and 0 bases at J, with 7 bases between. Based on the CDR3 plus reference TRBV19 and TRBJ1-1, the full variable domain is DGGITQSPKYLFRKEGQNVTLSCEQNLNHDAMYWYRQDPGQGLRLIYYSQIVNDFQKGDIAEGYSVSREKKESFPLTVTSAQKNPTAFYLCASSIWGMNTEAFFGQGTRLTVV.

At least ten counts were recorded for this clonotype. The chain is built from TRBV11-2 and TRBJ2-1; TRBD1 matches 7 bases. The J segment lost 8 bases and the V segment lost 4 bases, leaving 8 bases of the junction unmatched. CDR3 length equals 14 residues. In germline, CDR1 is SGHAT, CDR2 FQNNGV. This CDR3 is CASSSPTGWYEQFF. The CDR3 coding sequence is TGTGCCAGCAGCTCGCCGACAGGGTGGTATGAGCAGTTCTTC. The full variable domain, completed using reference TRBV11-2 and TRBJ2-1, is EAGVAQSPRYKIIEKRQSVAFWCNPISGHATLYWYQQILGQGPKLLIQFQNNGVVDDSQLPKDRFSAERLKGVDSTLKIQPAKLEDSAVYLCASSSPTGWYEQFFGPGTRLTVL.

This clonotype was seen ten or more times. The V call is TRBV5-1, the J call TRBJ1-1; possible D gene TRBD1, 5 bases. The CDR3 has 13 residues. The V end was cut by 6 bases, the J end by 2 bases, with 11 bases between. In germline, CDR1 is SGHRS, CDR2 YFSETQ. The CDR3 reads CASTRDRNTEAFF. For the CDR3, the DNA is TGCGCCAGCACCCGCGACAGAAACACTGAAGCTTTCTTT. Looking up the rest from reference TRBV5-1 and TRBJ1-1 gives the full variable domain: KAGVTQTPRYLIKTRGQQVTLSCSPISGHRSVSWYQQTPGQGLQFLFEYFSETQRNKGNFPGRFSGRQFSNSRSEMNVSTLELGDSALYLCASTRDRNTEAFFGQGTRLTVV.

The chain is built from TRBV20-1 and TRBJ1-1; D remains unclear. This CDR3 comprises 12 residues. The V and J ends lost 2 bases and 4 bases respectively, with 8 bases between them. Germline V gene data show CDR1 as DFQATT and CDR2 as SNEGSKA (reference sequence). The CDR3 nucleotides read TGCAGTGCTAGAAGCCAGGCCACTGAAGCTTTCTTT. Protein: CSARSQATEAFF.

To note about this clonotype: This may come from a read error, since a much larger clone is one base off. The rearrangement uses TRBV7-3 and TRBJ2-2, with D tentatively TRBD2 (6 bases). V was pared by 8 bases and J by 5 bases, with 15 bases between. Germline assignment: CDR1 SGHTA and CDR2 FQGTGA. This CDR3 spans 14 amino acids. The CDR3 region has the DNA TGTGCCAGCGGCGGAGGGGCAGGGACCGGGGAGCTGTTTTTT. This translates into CASGGGAGTGELFF.

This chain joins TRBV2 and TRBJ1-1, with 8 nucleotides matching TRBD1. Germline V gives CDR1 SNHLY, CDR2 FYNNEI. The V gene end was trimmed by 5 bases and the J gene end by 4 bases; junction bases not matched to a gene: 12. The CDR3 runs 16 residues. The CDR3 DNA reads TGTGCCAGCAGTTACGACCGGACAGGGCCGAGCACTGAAGCTTTCTTT. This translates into CASSYDRTGPSTEAFF.

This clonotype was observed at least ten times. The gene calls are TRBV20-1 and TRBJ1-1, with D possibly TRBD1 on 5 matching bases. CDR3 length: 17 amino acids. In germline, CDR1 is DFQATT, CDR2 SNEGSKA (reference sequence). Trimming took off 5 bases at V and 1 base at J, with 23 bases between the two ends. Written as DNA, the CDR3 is TGCAGTGCTTCTGCAGACAGAAGAAATATTACGAACACTGAAGCTTTCTTT. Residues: CSASADRRNITNTEAFF.

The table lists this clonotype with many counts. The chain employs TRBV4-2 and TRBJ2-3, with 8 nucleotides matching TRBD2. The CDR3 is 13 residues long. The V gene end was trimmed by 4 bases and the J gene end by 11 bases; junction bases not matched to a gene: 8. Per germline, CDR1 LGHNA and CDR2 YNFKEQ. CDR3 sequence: CASSPHREGGQYF. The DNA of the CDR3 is TGTGCCAGCAGCCCTCACCGGGAGGGCGGGCAGTATTTT.

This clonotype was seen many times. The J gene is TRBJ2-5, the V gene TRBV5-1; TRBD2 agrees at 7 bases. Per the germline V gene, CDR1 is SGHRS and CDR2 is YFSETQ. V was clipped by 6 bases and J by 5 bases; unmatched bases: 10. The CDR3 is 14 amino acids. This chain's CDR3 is CASTSGAGYETQYF. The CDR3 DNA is TGCGCCAGCACCTCCGGAGCGGGATATGAGACCCAGTACTTC.

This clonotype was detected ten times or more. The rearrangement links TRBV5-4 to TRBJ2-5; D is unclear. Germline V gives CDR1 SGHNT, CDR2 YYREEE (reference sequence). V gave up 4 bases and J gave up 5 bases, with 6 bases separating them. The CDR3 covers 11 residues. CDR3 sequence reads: CASSDRETQYF. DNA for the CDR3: TGTGCCAGCAGCGACCGGGAGACCCAGTACTTC.

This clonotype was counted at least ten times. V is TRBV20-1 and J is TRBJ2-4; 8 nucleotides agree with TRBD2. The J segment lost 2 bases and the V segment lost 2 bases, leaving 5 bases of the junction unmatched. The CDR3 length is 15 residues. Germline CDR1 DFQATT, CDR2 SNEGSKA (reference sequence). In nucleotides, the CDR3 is TGCAGTGCTAGATCTCCGGGGGGGCCCAAAAACATTCAGTACTTC. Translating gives CSARSPGGPKNIQYF.

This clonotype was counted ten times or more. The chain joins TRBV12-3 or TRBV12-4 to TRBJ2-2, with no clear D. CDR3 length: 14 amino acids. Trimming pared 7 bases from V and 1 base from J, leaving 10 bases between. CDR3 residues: CASNLMGNTGELFF. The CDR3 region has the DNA TGTGCCAGCAATTTGATGGGGAACACCGGGGAGCTGTTTTTT.

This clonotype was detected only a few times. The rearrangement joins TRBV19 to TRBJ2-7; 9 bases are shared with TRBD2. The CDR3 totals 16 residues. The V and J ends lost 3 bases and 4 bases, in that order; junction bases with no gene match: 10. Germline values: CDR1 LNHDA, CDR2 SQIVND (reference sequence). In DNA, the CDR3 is TGTGCCAGTAGTATCTCGGGGGCTAGCGGGGCATACGAGCAGTACTTC. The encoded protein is CASSISGASGAYEQYF.

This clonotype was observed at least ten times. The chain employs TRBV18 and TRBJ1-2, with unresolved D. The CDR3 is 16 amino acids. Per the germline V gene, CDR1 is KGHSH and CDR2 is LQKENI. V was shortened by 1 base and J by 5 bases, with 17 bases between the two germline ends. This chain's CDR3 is CASSPREPKYRYGYTF. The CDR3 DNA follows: TGTGCCAGCTCACCACGGGAACCGAAGTATAGGTATGGCTACACCTTC.

The DNA of the CDR3 is TGTGCCAGCAGCCCCTCCCAGCGGGAGGGCCATGAGCAGTTCTTC. Its translation: CASSPSQREGHEQFF. The chain combines TRBV3-1 with TRBJ2-1; 10 bases are shared with TRBD2. The V gene's germline CDR1 is LGHDT and CDR2 YNNKEL (reference sequence). This CDR3 is 15 amino acids long. V shed 4 bases and J 8 bases; nucleotides not matched to a gene: 8.